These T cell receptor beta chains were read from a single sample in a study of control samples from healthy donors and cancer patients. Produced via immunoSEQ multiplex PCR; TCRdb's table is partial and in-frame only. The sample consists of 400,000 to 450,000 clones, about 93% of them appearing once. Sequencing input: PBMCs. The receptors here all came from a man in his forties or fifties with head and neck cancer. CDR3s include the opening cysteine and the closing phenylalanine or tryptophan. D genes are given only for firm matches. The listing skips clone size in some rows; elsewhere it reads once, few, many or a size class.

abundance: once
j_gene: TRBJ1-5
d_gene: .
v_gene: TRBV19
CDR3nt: TGTGCCAGTAGCCTTCCCGGAGGGAGTGTCCAGCCCCAGCATTTT
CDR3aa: CASSLPGGSVQPQHF

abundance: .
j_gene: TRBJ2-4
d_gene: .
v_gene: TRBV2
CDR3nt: TGTGCCAGCAGTACCAGGGCATGGGGGGAAAACATTCAGTACTTC
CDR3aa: CASSTRAWGENIQYF

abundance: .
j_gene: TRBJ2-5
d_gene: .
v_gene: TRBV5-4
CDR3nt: TGTGCCAGCAGCTTGGCGGGTGCTGGAGAGACCCAGTACTTC
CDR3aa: CASSLAGAGETQYF

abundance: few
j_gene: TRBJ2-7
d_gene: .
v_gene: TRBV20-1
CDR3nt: TGCAGTGCCACAGGGTCCTACGAGCAGTACTTC
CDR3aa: CSATGSYEQYF

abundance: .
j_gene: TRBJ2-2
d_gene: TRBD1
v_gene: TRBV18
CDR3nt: TGTGCCAGCTCACCGGCTGAGGGGGCAAACACCGGGGAGCTGTTTTTT
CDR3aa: CASSPAEGANTGELFF

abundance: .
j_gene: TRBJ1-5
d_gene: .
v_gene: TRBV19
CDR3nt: TGTGCCAGTAATCGAGTAAATAGCAATCAGCCCCAGCATTTT
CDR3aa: CASNRVNSNQPQHF

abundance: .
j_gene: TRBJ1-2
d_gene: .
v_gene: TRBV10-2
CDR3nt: TGCGCCAGCAGTGATGTCTATGGCTACACCTTC
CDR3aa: CASSDVYGYTF

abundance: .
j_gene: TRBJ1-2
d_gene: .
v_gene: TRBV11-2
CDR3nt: TGTGCCAGCAGCTTAGGGCCAACTAACTATGGCTACACCTTC
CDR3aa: CASSLGPTNYGYTF

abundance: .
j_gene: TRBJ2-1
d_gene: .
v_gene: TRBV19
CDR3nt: TGTGCCAGTAGTATAAGGGCCTACAATGAGCAGTTCTTC
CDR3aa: CASSIRAYNEQFF

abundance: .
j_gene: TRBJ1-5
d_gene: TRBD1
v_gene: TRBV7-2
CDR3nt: TGTGCCAGCAGCTTAACAGGGGGGGATCAGCCCCAGCATTTT
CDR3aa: CASSLTGGDQPQHF

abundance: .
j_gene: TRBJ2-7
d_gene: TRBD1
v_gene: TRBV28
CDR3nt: TGTGCCACGGGACAGGGGAAGGTCGAGCAGTACTTC
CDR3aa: CATGQGKVEQYF

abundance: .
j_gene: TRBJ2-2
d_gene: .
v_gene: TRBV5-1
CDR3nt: TGCGCCAGCAGCTTGTTTCCCGGGGAGCTGTTTTTT
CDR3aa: CASSLFPGELFF

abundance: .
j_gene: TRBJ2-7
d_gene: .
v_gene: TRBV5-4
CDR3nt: TGTGCCAGCAGCTTGGAAGGCAGCTCCTACGAGCAGTACTTC
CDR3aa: CASSLEGSSYEQYF

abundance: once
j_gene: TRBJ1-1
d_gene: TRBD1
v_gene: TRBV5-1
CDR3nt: TGCGCCAGCAGCGAGCGACAGGGGGTGAACACTGAAGCTTTCTTT
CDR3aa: CASSERQGVNTEAFF

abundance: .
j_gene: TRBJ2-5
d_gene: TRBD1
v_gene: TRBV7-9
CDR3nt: TGTGCCAGCAGCTCACAGGGGTGGGAGACCCAGTACTTC
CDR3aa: CASSSQGWETQYF

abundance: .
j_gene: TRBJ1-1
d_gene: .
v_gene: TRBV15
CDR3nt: TGTGCCACCAGCAGAGTCGGCACTGAAGCTTTCTTT
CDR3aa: CATSRVGTEAFF

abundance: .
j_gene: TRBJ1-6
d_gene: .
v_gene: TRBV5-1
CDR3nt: TGCGCCAGCAGCTCCTCCGGGCTCTATAATTCACCCCTCCACTTT
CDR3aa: CASSSSGLYNSPLHF

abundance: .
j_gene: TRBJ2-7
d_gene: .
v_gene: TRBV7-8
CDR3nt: TGTGCCAGCAGCTTGAGGCCGGGGGCGGTCTACGAGCAGTACTTC
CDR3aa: CASSLRPGAVYEQYF

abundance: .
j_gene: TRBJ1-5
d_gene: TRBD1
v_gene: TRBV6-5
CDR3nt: TGTGCCAGCAGCCCGGGACAGGGAGGCCAGCCCCAGCATTTT
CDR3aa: CASSPGQGGQPQHF